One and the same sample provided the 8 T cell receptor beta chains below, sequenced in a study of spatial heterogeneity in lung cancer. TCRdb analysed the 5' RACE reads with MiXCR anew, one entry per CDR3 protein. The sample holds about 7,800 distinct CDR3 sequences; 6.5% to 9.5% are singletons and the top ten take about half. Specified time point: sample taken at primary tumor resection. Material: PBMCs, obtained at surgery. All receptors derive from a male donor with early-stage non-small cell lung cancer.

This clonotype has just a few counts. The CDR3 nucleotides are TGTGCCACCAGTGATTCGACAGGGGGCTACTATGGCTACACCTTC. This translates into CATSDSTGGYYGYTF. The V gene is TRBV24-1, the J gene TRBJ1-2; 10 bases match TRBD1. V lost 2 bases and J lost 3; bases outside the gene matches: 2. Germline V gives CDR1 KGHDR, CDR2 SFDVKD. This CDR3 has 15 amino acids.

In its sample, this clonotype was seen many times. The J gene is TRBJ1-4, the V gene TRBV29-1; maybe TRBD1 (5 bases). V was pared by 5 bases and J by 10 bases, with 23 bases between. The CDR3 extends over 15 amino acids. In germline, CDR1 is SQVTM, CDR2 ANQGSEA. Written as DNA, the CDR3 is TGCAGCGTTCCCCTGGAGGGAGGGACTTCAAGAAAACTGTTTTTT. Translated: CSVPLEGGTSRKLFF.

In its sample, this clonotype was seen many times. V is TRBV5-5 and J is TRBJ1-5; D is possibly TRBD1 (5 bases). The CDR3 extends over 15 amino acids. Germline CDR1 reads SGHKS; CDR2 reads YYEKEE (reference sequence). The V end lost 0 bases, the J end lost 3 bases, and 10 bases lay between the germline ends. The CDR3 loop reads CASSLEPGFNQPQHF. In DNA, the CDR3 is TGTGCCAGCAGCTTGGAACCAGGGTTCAATCAGCCCCAGCATTTT.

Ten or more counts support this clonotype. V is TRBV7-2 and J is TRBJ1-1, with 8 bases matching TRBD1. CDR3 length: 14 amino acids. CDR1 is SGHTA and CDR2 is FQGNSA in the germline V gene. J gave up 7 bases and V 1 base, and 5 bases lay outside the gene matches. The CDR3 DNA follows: TGTGCCAGCAGCTTAGGGGGGGACAGGATTGAAGCTTTCTTT. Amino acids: CASSLGGDRIEAFF.

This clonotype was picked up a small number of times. The DNA for the CDR3 is TGTGCCAGTAGTATAGATCAATCCCATGGCTACACCTTC. Protein product: CASSIDQSHGYTF. The chain couples TRBV19 to TRBJ1-2; unclear D gene. Trimming removed 0 bases from V and 6 bases from J, with 8 bases in between. Germline V gives CDR1 LNHDA, CDR2 SQIVND (reference sequence). The CDR3 is 13 residues long.

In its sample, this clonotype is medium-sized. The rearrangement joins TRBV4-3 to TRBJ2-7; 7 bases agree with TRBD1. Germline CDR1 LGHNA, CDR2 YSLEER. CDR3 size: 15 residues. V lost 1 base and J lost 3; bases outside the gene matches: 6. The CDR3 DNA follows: TGCGCCAGCAGCCAAGGGACAGGTGCGGTCTACGAGCAGTACTTC. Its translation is CASSQGTGAVYEQYF.

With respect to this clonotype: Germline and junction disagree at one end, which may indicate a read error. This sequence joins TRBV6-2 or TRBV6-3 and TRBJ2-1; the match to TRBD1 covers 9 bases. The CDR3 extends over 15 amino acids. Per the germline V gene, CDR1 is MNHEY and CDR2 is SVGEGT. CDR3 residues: CASSPPGQGTDEQIF. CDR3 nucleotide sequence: TGTGCCAGCAGCCCTCCGGGACAGGGCACGGATGAGCAGATCTTC.

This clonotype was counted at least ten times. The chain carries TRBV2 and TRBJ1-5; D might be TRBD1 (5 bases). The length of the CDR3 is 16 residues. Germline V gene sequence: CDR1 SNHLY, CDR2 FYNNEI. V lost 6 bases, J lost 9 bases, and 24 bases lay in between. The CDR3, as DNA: TGTGCCAGCAGCCCTTCTATGACAGCCGGGGAGAGGCCCCAGCATTTT. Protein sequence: CASSPSMTAGERPQHF.